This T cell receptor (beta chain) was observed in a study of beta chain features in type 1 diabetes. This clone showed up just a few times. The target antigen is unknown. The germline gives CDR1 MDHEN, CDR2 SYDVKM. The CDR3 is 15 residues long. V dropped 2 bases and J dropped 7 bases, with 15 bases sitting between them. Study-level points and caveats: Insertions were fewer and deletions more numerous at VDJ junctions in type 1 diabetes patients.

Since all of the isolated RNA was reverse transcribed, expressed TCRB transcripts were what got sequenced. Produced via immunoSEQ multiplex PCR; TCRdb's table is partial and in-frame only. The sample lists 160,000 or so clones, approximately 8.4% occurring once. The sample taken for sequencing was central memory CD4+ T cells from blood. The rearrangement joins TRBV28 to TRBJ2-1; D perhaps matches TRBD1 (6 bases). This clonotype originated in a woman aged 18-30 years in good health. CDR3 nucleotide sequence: TGTGCCAGCAGTTTACCCTTAACGGGACAAAATGAGCAGTTCTTC. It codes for CASSLPLTGQNEQFF.